The sample holds a few counts of the clone carrying this T cell receptor (beta chain). Its specificity is unknown. TCRdb reprocessed the 5' RACE reads via MiXCR and lists one record per CDR3 protein. The table has more than 250,000 distinct CDR3 sequences, roughly 8.6% seen once. This CDR3 comprises 11 residues. The germline V and J ends were trimmed by 4 bases and 10 bases, with 7 bases remaining between them. Healthy Caucasians were all of the donors. The data stem from a study of identical twins. Broader study findings: Out-of-frame alpha sequences common to twins exhibited a surplus of low generation probability.

These sequences were also reported in another study, on yellow fever vaccine responses in identical twins.

The chain joins TRBV12-3 or TRBV12-4 to TRBJ2-2; D is unresolved. The sample was memory (CD45RO+) T cells sorted from blood. This TCR derives from a woman younger than 30 in good health. The CDR3 reads CASSSYMELFF. CDR3 nucleotide sequence: TGTGCCAGCAGTTCTTATATGGAGCTGTTTTTT.